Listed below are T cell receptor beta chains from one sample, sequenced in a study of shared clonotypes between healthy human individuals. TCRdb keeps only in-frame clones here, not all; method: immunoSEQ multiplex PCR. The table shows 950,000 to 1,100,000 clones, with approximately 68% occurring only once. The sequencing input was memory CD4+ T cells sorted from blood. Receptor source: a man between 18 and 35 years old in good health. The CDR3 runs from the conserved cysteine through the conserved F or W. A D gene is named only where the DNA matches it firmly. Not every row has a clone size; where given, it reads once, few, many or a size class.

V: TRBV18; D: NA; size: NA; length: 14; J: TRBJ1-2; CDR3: CASSPGPPNYGYTF; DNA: TGTGCCAGCTCACCAGGGCCTCCCAACTATGGCTACACCTTC
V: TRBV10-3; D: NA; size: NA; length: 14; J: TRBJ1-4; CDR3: CAISEVQGNEKLFF; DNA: TGTGCCATCAGTGAGGTCCAGGGTAATGAAAAACTGTTTTTT
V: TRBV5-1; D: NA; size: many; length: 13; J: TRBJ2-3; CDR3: CASSAEAADTQYF; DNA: TGCGCCAGCAGCGCGGAGGCCGCGGATACGCAGTATTTT
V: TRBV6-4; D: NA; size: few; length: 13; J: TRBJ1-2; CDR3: CASSEGLGYGYTF; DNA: TGTGCCAGCAGTGAAGGGTTGGGCTATGGCTACACCTTC
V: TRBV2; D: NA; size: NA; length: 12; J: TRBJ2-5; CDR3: CASRGDGETQYF; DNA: TGTGCCAGCAGGGGGGACGGGGAGACCCAGTACTTC
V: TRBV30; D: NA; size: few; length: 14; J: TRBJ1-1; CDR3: CAWIPTGVNTEAFF; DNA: TGTGCCTGGATCCCGACAGGTGTAAACACTGAAGCTTTCTTT
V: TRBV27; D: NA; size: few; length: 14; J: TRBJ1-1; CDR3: CASTNRHSNTEAFF; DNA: TGTGCCAGCACAAACCGACACAGCAACACTGAAGCTTTCTTT
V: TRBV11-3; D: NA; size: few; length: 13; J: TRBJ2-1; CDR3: CASSLDLLAAQFF; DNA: TGTGCCAGCAGCTTAGATCTACTAGCTGCGCAGTTCTTC
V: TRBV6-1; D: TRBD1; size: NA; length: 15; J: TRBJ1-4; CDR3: CASRILGQGGEKLFF; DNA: TGTGCCAGCAGGATATTAGGACAGGGAGGTGAAAAACTGTTTTTT
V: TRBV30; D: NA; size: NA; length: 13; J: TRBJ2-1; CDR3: CAWSRDSYNEQFF; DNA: TGTGCCTGGAGTCGGGACTCCTACAATGAGCAGTTCTTC
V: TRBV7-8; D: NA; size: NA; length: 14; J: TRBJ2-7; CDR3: CASSLDLGPYEQYF; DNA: TGTGCCAGCAGCTTAGATCTAGGGCCCTACGAGCAGTACTTC
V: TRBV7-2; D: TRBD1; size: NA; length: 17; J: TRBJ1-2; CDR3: CASSLAAGGFQDYGYTF; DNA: TGTGCCAGCAGCTTAGCGGCAGGGGGCTTCCAAGACTATGGCTACACCTTC
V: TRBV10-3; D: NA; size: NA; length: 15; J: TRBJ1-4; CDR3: CAISEQPNSNEKLFF; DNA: TGTGCCATCAGTGAGCAGCCAAACTCGAATGAAAAACTGTTTTTT
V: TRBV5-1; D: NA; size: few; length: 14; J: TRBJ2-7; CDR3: CASSLSVQGGEQYF; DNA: TGCGCCAGCAGCCTATCGGTACAGGGCGGGGAGCAGTACTTC
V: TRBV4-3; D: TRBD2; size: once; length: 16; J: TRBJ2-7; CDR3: CASSQRIAGEMYEQYF; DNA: TGCGCCAGCAGCCAACGAATAGCGGGAGAAATGTACGAGCAGTACTTC
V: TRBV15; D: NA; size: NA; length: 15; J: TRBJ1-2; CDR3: CATSRDYDTKWGYTF; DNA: TGTGCCACCAGCAGAGATTATGACACCAAGTGGGGCTACACCTTC
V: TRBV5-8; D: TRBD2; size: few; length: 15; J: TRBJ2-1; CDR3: CASSPKTSVYNEQFF; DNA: TGTGCCAGCAGCCCGAAGACTAGCGTCTACAATGAGCAGTTCTTC
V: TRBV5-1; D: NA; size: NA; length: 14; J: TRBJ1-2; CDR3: CASSPEGANYGYTF; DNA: TGCGCCAGCAGCCCTGAAGGCGCTAACTATGGCTACACCTTC
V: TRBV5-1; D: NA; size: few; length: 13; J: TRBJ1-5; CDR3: CASSQGLRQPQHF; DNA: TGCGCCAGCAGCCAAGGGTTGCGTCAGCCCCAGCATTTT
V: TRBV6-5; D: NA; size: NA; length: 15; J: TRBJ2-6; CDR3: CASSASGSGANVLTF; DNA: TGTGCCAGCAGCGCCTCGGGGTCTGGGGCCAACGTCCTGACTTTC
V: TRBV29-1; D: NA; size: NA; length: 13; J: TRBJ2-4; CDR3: CSVVLGGSGIQYF; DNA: TGCAGCGTTGTTCTCGGGGGCTCGGGTATTCAGTACTTC
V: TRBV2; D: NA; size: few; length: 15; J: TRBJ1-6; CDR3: CASSAEGVYNSPLHF; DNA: TGTGCCAGCAGTGCCGAGGGGGTATACAATTCACCCCTCCACTTT
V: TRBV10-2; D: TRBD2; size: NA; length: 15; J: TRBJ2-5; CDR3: CASSDGAGVIETQYF; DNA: TGCGCCAGCAGTGATGGAGCGGGAGTAATTGAGACCCAGTACTTC
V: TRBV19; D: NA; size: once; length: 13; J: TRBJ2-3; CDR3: CASMGRETDTQYF; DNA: TGTGCCAGTATGGGCAGGGAGACAGATACGCAGTATTTT
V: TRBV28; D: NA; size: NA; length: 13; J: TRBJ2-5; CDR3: CASSGGHQETQYF; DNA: TGTGCCAGCAGTGGGGGTCACCAAGAGACCCAGTACTTC
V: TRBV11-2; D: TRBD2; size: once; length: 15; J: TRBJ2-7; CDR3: CASSPLAGGSYEQYF; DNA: TGTGCCAGCAGCCCACTAGCGGGCGGATCTTACGAGCAGTACTTC
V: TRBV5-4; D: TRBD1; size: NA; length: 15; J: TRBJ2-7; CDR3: CASSSTGGSSYEQYF; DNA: TGTGCCAGCAGCTCAACAGGGGGAAGCTCCTACGAGCAGTACTTC
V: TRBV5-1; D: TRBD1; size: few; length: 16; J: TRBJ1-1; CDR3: CASSLDDRGGNTEAFF; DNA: TGCGCCAGCAGCTTGGACGACAGGGGAGGGAACACTGAAGCTTTCTTT
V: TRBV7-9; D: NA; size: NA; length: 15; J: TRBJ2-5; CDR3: CASSPRAVGKETQYF; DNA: TGTGCCAGCAGCCCACGAGCGGTGGGGAAGGAGACCCAGTACTTC
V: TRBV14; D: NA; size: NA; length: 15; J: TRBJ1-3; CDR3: CASSQDIGGGNTIYF; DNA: TGTGCCAGCAGCCAAGATATCGGAGGCGGAAACACCATATATTTT
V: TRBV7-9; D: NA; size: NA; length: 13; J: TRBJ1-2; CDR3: CASSSRGNYGYTF; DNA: TGTGCCAGCAGCTCCAGGGGTAACTATGGCTACACCTTC
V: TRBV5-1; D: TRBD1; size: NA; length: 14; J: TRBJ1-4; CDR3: CASSFTGAGEKLFF; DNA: TGCGCCAGCAGCTTCACAGGGGCCGGTGAAAAACTGTTTTTT